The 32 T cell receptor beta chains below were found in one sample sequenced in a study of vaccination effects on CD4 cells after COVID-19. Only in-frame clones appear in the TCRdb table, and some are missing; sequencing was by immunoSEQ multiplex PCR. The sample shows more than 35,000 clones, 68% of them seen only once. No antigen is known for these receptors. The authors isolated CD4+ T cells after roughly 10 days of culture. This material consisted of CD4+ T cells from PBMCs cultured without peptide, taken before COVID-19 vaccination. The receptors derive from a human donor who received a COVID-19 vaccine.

CDR3 sequence (DNA): TGTGCAAGTCGCCGACCATATCGAACGGACAGGGGGCGCTTGTATGAGCAGTTCTTC. Translating gives CASRRPYRTDRGRLYEQFF. The chain joins TRBV12-2 to TRBJ2-1; the table gives TRBD1 as D, unverified against the DNA. TRBV12-2 is recorded as a pseudogene. The CDR3 spans 19 residues.

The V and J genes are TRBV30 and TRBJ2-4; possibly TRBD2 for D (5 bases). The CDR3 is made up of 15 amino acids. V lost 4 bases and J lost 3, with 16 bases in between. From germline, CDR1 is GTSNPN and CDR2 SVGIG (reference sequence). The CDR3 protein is CAWTTGLSGKNIQYF. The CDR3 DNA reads TGTGCCTGGACGACGGGGTTGAGCGGCAAAAACATTCAGTACTTC. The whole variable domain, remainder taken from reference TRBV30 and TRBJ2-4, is SQTIHQWPATLVQPVGSPLSLECTVEGTSNPNLYWYRQAAGRGLQLLFYSVGIGQISSEVPQNLSASRPQDRQFILSSKKLLLSDSGFYLCAWTTGLSGKNIQYFGAGTRLSVL.

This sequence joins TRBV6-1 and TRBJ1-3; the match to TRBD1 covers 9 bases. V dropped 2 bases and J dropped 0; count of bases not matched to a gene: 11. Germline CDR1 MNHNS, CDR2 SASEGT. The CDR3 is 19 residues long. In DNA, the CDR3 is TGTGCCAGCAGTGAATTTGAAGGACAGGGGCTCCTCTCTGGAAACACCATATATTTT. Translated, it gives CASSEFEGQGLLSGNTIYF.

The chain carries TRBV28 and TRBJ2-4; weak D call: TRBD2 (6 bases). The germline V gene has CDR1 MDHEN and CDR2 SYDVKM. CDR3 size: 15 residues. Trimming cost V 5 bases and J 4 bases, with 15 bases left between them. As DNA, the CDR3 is TGTGCCAGCAGTCCCCCGCGGGCGGGGAAAAACATTCAGTACTTC. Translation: CASSPPRAGKNIQYF.

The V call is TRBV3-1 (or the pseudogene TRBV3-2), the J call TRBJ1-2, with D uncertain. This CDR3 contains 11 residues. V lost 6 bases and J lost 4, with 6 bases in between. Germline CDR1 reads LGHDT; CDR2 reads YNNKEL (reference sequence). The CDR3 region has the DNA TGTGCCAGCAGTCAGGCCTATGGCTACACCTTC. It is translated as CASSQAYGYTF.

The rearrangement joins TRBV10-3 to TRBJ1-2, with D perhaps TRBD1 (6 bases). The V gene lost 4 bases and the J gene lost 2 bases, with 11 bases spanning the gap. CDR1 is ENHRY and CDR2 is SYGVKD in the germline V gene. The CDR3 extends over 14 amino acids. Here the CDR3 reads CAISGPGENYGYTF. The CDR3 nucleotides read TGTGCCATCAGTGGACCAGGGGAAAACTATGGCTACACCTTC.

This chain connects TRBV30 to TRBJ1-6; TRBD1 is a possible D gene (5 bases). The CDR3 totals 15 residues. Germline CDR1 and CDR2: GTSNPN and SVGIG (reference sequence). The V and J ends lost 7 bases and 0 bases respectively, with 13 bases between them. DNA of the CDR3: TGTGCCTCGCGGTCGGGGGTCTCCTATAATTCACCCCTCCACTTT. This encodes CASRSGVSYNSPLHF.

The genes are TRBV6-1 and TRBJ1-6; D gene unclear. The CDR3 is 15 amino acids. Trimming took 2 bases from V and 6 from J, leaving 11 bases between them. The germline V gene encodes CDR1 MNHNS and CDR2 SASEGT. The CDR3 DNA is TGTGCCAGCAGTGAACGCGGCAGGTTTAATTCACCCCTCCACTTT. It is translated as CASSERGRFNSPLHF.

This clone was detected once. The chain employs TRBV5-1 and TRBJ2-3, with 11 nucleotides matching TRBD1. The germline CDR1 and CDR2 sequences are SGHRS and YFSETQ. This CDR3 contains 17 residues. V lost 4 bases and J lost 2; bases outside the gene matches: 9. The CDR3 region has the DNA TGCGCCAGCAGCCGGGCCGGGACAGGGGGTCCCACAGATACGCAGTATTTT. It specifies CASSRAGTGGPTDTQYF.

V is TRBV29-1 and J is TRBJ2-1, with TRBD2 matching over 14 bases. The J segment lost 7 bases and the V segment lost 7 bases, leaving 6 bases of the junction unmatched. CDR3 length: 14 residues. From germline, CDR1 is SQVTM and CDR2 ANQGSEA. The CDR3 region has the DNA TGCAGCGGGAGACTAGCGGGGGGGCCTAATGAGCAGTTCTTC. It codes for CSGRLAGGPNEQFF.

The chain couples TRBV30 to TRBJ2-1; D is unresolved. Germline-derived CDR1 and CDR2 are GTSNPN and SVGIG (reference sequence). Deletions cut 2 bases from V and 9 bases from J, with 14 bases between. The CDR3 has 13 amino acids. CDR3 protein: CAWSRDSSGEQFF. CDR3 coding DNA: TGTGCCTGGAGTCGAGATTCCTCGGGTGAGCAGTTCTTC.

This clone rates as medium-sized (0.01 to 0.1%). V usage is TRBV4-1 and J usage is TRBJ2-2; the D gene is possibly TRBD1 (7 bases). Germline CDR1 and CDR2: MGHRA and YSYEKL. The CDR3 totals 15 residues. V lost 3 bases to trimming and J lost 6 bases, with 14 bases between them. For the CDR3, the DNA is TGCGCCAGCAGCCATCAGGGGGGCGTTGCCGGGGAGCTGTTTTTT. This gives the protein CASSHQGGVAGELFF.

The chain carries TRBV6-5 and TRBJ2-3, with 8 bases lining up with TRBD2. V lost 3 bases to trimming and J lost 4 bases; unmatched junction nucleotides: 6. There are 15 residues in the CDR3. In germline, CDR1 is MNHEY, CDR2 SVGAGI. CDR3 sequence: CASSYAGRDADTQYF. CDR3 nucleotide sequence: TGTGCCAGCAGTTATGCCGGGAGGGACGCAGATACGCAGTATTTT.

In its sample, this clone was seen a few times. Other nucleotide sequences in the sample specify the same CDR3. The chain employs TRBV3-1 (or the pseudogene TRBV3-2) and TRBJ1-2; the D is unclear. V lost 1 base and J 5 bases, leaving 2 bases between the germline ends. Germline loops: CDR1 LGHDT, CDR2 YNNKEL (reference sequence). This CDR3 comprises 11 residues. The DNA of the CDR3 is TGTGCCAGCAGCCAAGGGTATGGCTACACCTTC. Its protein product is CASSQGYGYTF.

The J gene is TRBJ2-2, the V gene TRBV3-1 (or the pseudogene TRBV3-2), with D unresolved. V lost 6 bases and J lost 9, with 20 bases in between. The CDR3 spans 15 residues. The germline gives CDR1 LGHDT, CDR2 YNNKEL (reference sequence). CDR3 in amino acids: CASSHGEAARRELFF. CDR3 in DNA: TGTGCCAGCAGTCACGGTGAGGCGGCGAGGCGGGAGCTGTTTTTT.

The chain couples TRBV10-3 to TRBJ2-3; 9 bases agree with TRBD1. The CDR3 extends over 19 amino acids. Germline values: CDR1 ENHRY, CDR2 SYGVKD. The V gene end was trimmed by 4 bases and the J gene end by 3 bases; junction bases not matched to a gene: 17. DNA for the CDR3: TGTGCCATCAGTGGATACAGGGGGCTCCAAGGTAATTCGACAGATACGCAGTATTTT. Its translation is CAISGYRGLQGNSTDTQYF.

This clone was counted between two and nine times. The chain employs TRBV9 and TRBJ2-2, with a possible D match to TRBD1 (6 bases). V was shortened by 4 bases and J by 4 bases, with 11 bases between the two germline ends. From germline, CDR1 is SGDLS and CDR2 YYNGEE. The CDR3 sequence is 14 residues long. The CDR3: CASSYGQSTGELFF. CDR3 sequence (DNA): TGTGCCAGCAGCTACGGACAGAGCACCGGGGAGCTGTTTTTT.

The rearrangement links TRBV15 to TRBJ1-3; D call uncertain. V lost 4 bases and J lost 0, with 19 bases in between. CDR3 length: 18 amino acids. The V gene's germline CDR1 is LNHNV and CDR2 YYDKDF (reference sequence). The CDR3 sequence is CATSTTRGFGVSGNTIYF. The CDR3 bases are TGTGCCACCAGCACTACACGAGGGTTTGGGGTCTCTGGAAACACCATATATTTT. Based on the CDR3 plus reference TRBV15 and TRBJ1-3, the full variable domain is DAMVIQNPRYQVTQFGKPVTLSCSQTLNHNVMYWYQQKSSQAPKLLFHYYDKDFNNEADTPDNFQSRRPNTSFCFLDIRSPGLGDTAMYLCATSTTRGFGVSGNTIYFGEGSWLTVV.

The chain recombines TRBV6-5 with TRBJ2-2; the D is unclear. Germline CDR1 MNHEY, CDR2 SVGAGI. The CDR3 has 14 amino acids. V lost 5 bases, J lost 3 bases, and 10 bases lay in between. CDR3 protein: CASSPSWYTGELFF. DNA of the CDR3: TGTGCCAGCAGTCCCAGCTGGTACACCGGGGAGCTGTTTTTT.

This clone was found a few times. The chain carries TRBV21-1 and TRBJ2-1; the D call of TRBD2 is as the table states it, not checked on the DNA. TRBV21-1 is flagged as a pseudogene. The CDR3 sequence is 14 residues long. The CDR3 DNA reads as TGTGCCAGCAGCAAAGGGGGGGGTCGGAATGAGCAGTTCTTC. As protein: CASSKGGGRNEQFF.

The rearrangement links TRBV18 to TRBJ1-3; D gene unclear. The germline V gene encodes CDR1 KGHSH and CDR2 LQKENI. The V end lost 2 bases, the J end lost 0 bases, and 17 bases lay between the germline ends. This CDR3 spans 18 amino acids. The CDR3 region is CASSPTVPNSDSGNTIYF. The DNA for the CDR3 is TGTGCCAGCTCACCAACAGTGCCGAACAGCGACTCTGGAAACACCATATATTTT.

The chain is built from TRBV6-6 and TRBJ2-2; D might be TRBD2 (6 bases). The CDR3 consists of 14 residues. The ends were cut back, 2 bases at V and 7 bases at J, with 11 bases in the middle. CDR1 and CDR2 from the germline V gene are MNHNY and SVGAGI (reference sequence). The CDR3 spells CASSYREVGGELFF. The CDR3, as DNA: TGTGCCAGCAGTTACAGGGAGGTAGGCGGGGAGCTGTTTTTT.

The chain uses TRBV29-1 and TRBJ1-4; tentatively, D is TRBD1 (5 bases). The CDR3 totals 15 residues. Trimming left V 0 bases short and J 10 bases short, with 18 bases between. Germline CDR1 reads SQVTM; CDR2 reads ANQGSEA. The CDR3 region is CSVEDSTARTGKLFF. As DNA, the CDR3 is TGCAGCGTTGAAGATTCGACAGCACGTACGGGAAAACTGTTTTTT.

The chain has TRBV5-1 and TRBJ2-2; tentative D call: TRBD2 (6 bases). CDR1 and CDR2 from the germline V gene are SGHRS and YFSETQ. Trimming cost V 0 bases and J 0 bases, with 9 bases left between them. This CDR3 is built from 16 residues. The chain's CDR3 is CASSLGGVANTGELFF. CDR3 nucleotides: TGCGCCAGCAGCTTGGGGGGGGTCGCGAACACCGGGGAGCTGTTTTTT.

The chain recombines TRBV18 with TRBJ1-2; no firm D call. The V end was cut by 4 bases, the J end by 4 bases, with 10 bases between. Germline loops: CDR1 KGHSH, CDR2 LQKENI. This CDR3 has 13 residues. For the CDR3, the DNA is TGTGCCAGCTCACGTGACGGTAGCTATGGCTACACCTTC. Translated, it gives CASSRDGSYGYTF.

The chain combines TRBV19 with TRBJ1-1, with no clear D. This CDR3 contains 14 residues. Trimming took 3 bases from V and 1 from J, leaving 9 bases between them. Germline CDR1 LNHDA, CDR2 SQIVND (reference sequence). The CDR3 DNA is TGTGCCAGTAGTATGGGGTGGGGGAACACTGAAGCTTTCTTT. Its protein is CASSMGWGNTEAFF.

The chain's CDR3 is CASSYEGRRGYTF. In DNA, the CDR3 is TGTGCCAGCAGTTACGAGGGACGTCGCGGCTACACCTTC. The chain is built from TRBV6-6 and TRBJ1-2; D may be TRBD1 (5 bases). The V end lost 2 bases, the J end lost 8 bases, and 12 bases lay between the germline ends. The CDR3 runs 13 residues. Germline values: CDR1 MNHNY, CDR2 SVGAGI (reference sequence).

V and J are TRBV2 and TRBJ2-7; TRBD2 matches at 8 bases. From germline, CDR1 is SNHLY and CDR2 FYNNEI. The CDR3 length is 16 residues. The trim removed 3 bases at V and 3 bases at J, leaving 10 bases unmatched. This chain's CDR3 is CASSESGSGGSYEQYF. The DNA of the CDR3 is TGTGCCAGCAGTGAGTCCGGGTCGGGAGGGAGCTACGAGCAGTACTTC.

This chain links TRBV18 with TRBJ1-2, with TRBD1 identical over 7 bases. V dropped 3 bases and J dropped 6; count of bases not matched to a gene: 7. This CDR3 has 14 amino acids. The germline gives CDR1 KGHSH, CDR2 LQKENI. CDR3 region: CASSPEHRGNGYTF. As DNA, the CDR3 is TGTGCCAGCTCACCGGAACACAGGGGCAATGGCTACACCTTC.

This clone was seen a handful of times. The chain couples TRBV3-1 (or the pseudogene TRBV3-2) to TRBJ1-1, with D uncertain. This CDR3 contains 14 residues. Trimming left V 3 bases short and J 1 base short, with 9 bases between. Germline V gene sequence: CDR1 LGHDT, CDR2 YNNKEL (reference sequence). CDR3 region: CASSQRTGNTEAFF. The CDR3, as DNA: TGTGCCAGCAGCCAGAGGACGGGGAACACTGAAGCTTTCTTT.

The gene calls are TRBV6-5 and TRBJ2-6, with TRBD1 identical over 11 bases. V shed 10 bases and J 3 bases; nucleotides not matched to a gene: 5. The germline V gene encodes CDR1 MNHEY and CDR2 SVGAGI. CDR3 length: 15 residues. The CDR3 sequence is CATGQGAGGANVLTF. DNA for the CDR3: TGTGCCACCGGACAGGGGGCAGGTGGGGCCAACGTCCTGACTTTC.

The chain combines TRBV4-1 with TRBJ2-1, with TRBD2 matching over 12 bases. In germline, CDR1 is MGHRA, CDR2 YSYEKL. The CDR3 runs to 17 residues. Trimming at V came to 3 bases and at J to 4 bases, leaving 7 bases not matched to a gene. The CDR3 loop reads CASSQRLAGVSYNEQFF. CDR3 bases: TGCGCCAGCAGCCAGCGACTAGCGGGAGTTTCATACAATGAGCAGTTCTTC.